This entry features one T cell receptor beta chain sequence. Antigen: not known. Looked up from germline, CDR1 is MNHEY and CDR2 is SMNVEV (reference sequence). This CDR3 contains 13 residues. The V gene lost 0 bases and the J gene lost 3 bases, with 5 bases spanning the gap. Samples were taken at extremely preterm deliveries at roughly 22-28 weeks of gestation. Pregnancies with fetal demise were excluded. Live Annexin V-negative naive CD3+CD8+CD45RA+CCR7+ T cells were sorted. Per sample, roughly 20,000 to 110,000 naive CD8+ cells were sorted. The data are from a study of naive CD8 T cells in extremely preterm neonates. Overall study findings and caveats: iChao1 richness was lowest in preterm neonates, significantly versus all ages. Preterm CDR3s were shorter than older groups', with fewer N additions and less trimming.

The protocol was immunoSEQ multiplex PCR, while the TCRdb copy is restricted to in-frame clones and leaves out a portion. The table has about 5,000 clones, about 95% seen once. Material: naive CD8+ T cells from cord blood. The TCR sequence derives from a boy who was born preterm. This chain links TRBV27 with TRBJ1-2; maybe TRBD1 (5 bases). The DNA of the CDR3 is TGTGCCAGCAGTTTATCAGGGGACTATGGCTACACCTTC. This encodes CASSLSGDYGYTF.